This T cell receptor beta chain was observed in a study of T cell clonotyping in hematopoietic cell transplantation. General study findings and limits: After transplant, recipient diversity fell while pathologically expanded clonotypes grew through day 180.

This clone was found once. Its antigen is undetermined. Documented time point: recipient sample about 28 days before transplant, after cytoreduction. Clones were sequenced by immunoSEQ multiplex PCR, and TCRdb holds only the in-frame ones, with some missing. The sample lists 15,000 to 20,000 clones; 60% to 80% were seen once. Looked up from germline, CDR1 is MNHEY and CDR2 is SVGAGI. Between the trimmed V and J ends, which lost 2 bases and 5 bases, there was a span of 18 bases. The CDR3 runs to 16 residues. Sequencing used peripheral blood mononuclear cells, obtained before stem cell transplant. The source is a man aged 60-69 years with acute myeloid leukemia. Some clones in this sample may be carry-over from other donors' samples. The V and J genes are TRBV6-5 and TRBJ2-5; D might be TRBD2 (7 bases). CDR3 protein: CASSYTGGPGDETQYF. In DNA, the CDR3 is TGTGCCAGCAGTTACACCGGGGGGCCGGGAGACGAGACCCAGTACTTC.